This is a list of T cell receptor beta chains from one sample in a study of shared T cell receptors in the human thymus. Clones were sequenced by immunoSEQ multiplex PCR, and TCRdb holds only the in-frame ones, with some missing. The profile shows about 660,000 clones, approximately 90% of them singletons. In addition, the sample was reused for a study of human thymus T cells.

Sequencing input: thymocytes. The source is a boy under three years old with a congenital heart defect. CDR3s include the opening cysteine and the closing phenylalanine or tryptophan. D genes are given only for firm matches. Clone size, where shown, is once, few, many, or a class for clones that have expanded.

d_gene	v_gene	abundance	j_gene	CDR3aa	CDR3nt
TRBD2	TRBV23-1	-	TRBJ2-1	CASSQSSGLAGDGEQFF	TGCGCCAGCAGTCAATCCTCCGGACTAGCGGGAGATGGTGAGCAGTTCTTC
TRBD2	TRBV7-9	-	TRBJ2-1	CASRGLAGTSSYNEQFF	TGTGCCAGCAGGGGACTAGCGGGGACCAGCTCCTACAATGAGCAGTTCTTC
-	TRBV29-1	-	TRBJ2-1	CSVDACPRRTRRSRDEQFF	TGCAGCGTCGACGCATGCCCTCGACGAACAAGGCGCAGCAGGGATGAGCAGTTCTTC
-	TRBV10-2	-	TRBJ2-5	CASSESILTTQYF	TGCGCCAGCAGTGAGTCGATATTGACAACCCAGTACTTC
-	TRBV28	-	TRBJ2-5	CASLILGGGETQYF	TGTGCCAGCCTCATCCTCGGGGGAGGAGAGACCCAGTACTTC
TRBD1	TRBV9	few	TRBJ2-7	CASSPRDSSYEQYF	TGTGCCAGCAGCCCCCGGGACAGCTCCTACGAGCAGTACTTC
TRBD1	TRBV7-9	once	TRBJ2-5	CASRTSQGLRETQYF	TGTGCCAGCAGAACATCACAGGGGCTTCGGGAGACCCAGTACTTC
-	TRBV27	-	TRBJ1-1	CASIPGGGNTEAFF	TGTGCCAGCATCCCCGGGGGGGGAAACACTGAAGCTTTCTTT
-	TRBV4-2	-	TRBJ1-1	CASSQEGGRGTEAFF	TGTGCCAGCAGCCAAGAGGGGGGAAGGGGTACTGAAGCTTTCTTT
TRBD1	TRBV18	-	TRBJ1-1	CASSPPRGLGNTEAFF	TGTGCCAGCTCACCACCGAGGGGGCTCGGGAACACTGAAGCTTTCTTT
-	TRBV5-6	-	TRBJ2-5	CASSLARGGRYQETQYF	TGTGCCAGCAGCTTGGCCCGCGGGGGCCGGTACCAAGAGACCCAGTACTTC
-	TRBV20-1	few	TRBJ2-1	CSADPGNEQFF	TGCAGTGCTGATCCGGGCAATGAGCAGTTCTTC
-	TRBV2	-	TRBJ1-2	CASRVRDGYTF	TGTGCCAGCAGGGTCAGGGATGGCTACACCTTC
-	TRBV27	-	TRBJ2-4	CASSSAKNIQYF	TGTGCCAGCAGTTCTGCCAAAAACATTCAGTACTTC
TRBD1	TRBV2	-	TRBJ1-2	CASSEGDRYLDGYTF	TGTGCCAGCAGTGAAGGGGACAGGTATCTGGATGGCTACACCTTC
TRBD2	TRBV5-6	-	TRBJ2-5	CASSLREEGETQYF	TGTGCCAGCAGCTTGCGGGAGGAGGGCGAGACCCAGTACTTC
TRBD2	TRBV28	-	TRBJ2-7	CASSFRCGRAYEQYF	TGTGCCAGCAGTTTTCGTTGCGGGAGGGCCTACGAGCAGTACTTC